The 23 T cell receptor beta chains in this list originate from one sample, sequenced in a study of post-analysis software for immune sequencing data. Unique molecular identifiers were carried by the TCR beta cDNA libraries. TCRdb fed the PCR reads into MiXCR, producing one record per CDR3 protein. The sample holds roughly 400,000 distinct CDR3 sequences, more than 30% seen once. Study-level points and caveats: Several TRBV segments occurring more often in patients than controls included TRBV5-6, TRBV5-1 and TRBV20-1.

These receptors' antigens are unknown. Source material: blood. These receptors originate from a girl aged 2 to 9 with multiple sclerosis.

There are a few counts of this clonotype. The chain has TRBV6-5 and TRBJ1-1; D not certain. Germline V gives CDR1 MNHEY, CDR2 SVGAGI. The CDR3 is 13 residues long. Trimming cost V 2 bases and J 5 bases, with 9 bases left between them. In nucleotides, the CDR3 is TGTGCCAGCAGTTACGGAGGAGGGACTGAAGCTTTCTTT. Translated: CASSYGGGTEAFF.

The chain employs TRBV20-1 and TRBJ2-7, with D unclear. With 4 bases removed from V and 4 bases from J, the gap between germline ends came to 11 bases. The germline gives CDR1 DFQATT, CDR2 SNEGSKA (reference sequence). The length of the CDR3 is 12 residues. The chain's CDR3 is CSANHGVYEQYF. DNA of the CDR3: TGCAGTGCTAATCACGGAGTGTACGAGCAGTACTTC.

The DNA of the CDR3 is TGCGCCAGCAGTTTTTCGGGGACAGGGGAAAAACTGTTTTTT. Amino acids: CASSFSGTGEKLFF. This chain connects TRBV4-1 to TRBJ1-4, with 9 bases lining up with TRBD1. Per germline, CDR1 MGHRA and CDR2 YSYEKL. The length of the CDR3 is 14 residues. Trimming at V came to 6 bases and at J to 8 bases, leaving 7 bases not matched to a gene.

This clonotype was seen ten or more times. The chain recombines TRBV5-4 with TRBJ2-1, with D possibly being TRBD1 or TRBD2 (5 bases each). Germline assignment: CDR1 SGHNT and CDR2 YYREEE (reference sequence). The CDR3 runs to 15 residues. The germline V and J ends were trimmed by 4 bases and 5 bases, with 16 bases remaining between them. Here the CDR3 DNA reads TGTGCCAGCAGCCGCGACGTAAGGGACGACAATGAGCAGTTCTTC. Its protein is CASSRDVRDDNEQFF.

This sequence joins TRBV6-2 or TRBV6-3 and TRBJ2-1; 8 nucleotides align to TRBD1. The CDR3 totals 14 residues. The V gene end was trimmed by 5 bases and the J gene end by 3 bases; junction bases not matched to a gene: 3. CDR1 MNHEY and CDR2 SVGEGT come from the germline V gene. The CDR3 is CASSRDRYYNEQFF. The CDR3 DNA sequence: TGTGCCAGCAGTCGGGACAGGTACTACAATGAGCAGTTCTTC.

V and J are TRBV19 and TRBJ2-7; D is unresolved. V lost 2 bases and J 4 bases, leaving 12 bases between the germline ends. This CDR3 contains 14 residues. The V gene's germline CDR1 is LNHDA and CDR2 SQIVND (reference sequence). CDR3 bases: TGTGCCAGTAGTATATCAGAAAGAGGTTACGAGCAGTACTTC. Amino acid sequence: CASSISERGYEQYF.

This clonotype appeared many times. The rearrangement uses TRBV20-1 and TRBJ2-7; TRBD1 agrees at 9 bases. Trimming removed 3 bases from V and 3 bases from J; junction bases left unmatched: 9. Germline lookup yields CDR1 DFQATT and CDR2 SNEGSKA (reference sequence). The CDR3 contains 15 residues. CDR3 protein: CSAREPGQGGYEQYF. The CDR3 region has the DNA TGCAGTGCTAGGGAACCGGGACAGGGTGGCTACGAGCAGTACTTC.

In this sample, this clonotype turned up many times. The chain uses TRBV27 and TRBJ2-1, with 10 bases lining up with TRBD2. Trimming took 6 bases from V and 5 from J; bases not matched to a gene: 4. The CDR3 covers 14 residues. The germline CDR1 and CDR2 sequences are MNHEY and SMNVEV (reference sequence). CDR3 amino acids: CASRLAGPHNEQFF. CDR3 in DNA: TGTGCCAGCAGACTAGCGGGGCCCCACAATGAGCAGTTCTTC.

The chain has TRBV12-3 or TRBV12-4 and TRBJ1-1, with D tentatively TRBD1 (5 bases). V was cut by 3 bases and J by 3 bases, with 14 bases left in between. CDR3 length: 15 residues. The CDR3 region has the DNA TGTGCCAGCAGTTTGGCCGGCCCGGGGCACACTGAAGCTTTCTTT. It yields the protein CASSLAGPGHTEAFF.

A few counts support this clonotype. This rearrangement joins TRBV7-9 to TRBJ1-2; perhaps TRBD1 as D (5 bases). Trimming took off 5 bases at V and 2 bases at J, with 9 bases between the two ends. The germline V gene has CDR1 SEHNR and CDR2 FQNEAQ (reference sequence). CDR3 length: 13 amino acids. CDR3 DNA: TGTGCCAGCAGCGGGGACGGCAACTATGGCTACACCTTC. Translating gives CASSGDGNYGYTF.

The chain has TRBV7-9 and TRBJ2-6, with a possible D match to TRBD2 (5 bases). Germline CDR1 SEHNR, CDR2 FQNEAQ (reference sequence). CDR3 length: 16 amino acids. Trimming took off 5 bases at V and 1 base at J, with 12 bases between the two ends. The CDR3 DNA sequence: TGTGCCAGCAGCCAGGTCTGGGAGTCTGGGGCCAACGTCCTGACTTTC. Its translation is CASSQVWESGANVLTF.

The CDR3 DNA is TGTGCCAGCAGCATGGGGCAGGGGGGAGAGACCCAGTACTTC. Protein product: CASSMGQGGETQYF. The chain joins TRBV12-3 or TRBV12-4 to TRBJ2-5, with D tentatively TRBD1 (7 bases). V was pared by 6 bases and J by 4 bases, with 15 bases between. The CDR3 runs 14 residues.

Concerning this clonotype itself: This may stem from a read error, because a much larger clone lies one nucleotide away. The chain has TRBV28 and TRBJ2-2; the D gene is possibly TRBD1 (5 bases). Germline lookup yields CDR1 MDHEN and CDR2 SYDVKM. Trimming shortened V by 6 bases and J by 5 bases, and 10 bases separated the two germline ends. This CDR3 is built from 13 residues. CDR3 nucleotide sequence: TGTGCCAGCAGGACCGCAGGGACCGGGGAGCTGTTTTTT. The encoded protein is CASRTAGTGELFF.

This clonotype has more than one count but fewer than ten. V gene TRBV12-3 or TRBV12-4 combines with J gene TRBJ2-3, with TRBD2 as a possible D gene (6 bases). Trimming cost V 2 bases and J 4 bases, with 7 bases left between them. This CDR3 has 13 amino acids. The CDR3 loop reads CASSLRRADTQYF. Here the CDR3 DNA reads TGTGCCAGCAGTTTAAGGAGGGCAGATACGCAGTATTTT.

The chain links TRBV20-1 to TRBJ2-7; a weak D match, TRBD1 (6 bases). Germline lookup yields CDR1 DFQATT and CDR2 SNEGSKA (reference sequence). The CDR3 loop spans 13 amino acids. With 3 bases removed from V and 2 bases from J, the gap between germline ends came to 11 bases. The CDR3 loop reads CSASPQGPYEQYF. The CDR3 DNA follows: TGCAGTGCTAGTCCCCAGGGGCCCTACGAGCAGTACTTC.

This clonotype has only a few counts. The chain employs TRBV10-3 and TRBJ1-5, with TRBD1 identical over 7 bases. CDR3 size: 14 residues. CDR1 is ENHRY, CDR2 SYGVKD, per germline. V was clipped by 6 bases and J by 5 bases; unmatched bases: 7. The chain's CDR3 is CAISRDSPDQPQHF. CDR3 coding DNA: TGTGCCATCAGCCGGGACAGCCCGGATCAGCCCCAGCATTTT.

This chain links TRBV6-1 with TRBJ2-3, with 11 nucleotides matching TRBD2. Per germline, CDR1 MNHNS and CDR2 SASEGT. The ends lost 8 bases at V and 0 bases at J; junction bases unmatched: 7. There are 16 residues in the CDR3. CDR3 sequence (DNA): TGTGCCAGCGCCCTAGCGGGGGGCTCTAGCACAGATACGCAGTATTTT. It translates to CASALAGGSSTDTQYF.

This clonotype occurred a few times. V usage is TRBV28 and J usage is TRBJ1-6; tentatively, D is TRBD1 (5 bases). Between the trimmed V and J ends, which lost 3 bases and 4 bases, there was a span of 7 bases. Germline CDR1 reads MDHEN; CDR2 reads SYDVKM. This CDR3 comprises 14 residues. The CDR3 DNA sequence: TGTGCCAGCAGTTTCGGACAATATAATTCACCCCTCCACTTT. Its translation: CASSFGQYNSPLHF.

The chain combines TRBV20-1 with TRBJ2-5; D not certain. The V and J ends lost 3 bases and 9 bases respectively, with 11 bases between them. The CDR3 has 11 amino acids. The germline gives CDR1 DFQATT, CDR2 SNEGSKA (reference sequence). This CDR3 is CSASIVPAQYF. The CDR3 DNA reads TGCAGTGCTAGTATAGTCCCAGCCCAGTACTTC.

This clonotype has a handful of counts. The CDR3 DNA is TGTGCCAGCAAGGGCAGTGCCTACGAGCAGTACTTC. This sequence encodes CASKGSAYEQYF. The gene calls are TRBV6-6 and TRBJ2-7, with D uncertain. Germline CDR1 and CDR2: MNHNY and SVGAGI (reference sequence). With 7 bases removed from V and 2 bases from J, the gap between germline ends came to 9 bases. The CDR3 length is 12 residues.

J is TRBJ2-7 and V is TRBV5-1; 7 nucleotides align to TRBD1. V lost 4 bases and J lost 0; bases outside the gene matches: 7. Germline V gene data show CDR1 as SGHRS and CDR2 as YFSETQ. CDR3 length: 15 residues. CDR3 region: CASSSNRDSSYEQYF. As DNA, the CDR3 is TGCGCCAGCAGCAGTAACAGGGACAGCTCCTACGAGCAGTACTTC.

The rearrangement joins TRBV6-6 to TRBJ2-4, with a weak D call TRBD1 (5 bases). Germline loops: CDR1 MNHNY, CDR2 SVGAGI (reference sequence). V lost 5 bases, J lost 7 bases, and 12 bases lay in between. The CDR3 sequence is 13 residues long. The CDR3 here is CASSRQGWNIQYF. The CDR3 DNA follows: TGTGCCAGCAGTCGCCAGGGTTGGAACATTCAGTACTTC.

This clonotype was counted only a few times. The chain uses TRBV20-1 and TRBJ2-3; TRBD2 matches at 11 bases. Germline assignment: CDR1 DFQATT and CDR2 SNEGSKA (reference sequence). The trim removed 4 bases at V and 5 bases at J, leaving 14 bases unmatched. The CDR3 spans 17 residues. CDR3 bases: TGCAGTGCTACGACGCTACAACTAGCGGGGGTGCTAGATACGCAGTATTTT. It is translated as CSATTLQLAGVLDTQYF.